This T cell receptor beta chain was identified during a study of shared clonotypes between healthy human individuals. Study conclusions and caveats: Only blood was sampled; tissue repertoires likely differ.

Concerning this clone itself: Its antigen is not known. Other DNA sequences in this specimen translate into the identical CDR3.

The length of the CDR3 is 14 residues. Germline V lookup: CDR1 KGHSH, CDR2 LQKENI. Trimming pared 0 bases from V and 4 bases from J, leaving 9 bases between. Method: immunoSEQ multiplex PCR; TCRdb's copy keeps in-frame clones and lacks some. Among millions of clones listed, about 92% were seen once. Sequenced material: naive CD4+ T cells from PBMCs. Subset in this sample: CD45RA+ positively selected. The J gene is TRBJ2-5, the V gene TRBV18, with D possibly matching TRBD2 (6 bases). The TCR was taken from a young man in good health. Some clones in this sample may be carry-over from other donors' samples. The CDR3 is CASSPPPGGETQYF. CDR3 DNA sequence: TGTGCCAGCTCACCACCCCCCGGGGGAGAGACCCAGTACTTC.